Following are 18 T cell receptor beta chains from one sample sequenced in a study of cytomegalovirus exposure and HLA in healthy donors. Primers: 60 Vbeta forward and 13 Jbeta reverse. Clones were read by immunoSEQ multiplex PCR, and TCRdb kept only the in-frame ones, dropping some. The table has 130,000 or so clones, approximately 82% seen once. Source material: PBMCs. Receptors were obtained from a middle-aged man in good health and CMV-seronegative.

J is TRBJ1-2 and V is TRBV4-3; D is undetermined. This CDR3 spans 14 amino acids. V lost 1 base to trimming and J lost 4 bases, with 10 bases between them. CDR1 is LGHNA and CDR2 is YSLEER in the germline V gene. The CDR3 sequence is CASSQGRDVYGYTF. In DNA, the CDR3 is TGCGCCAGCAGCCAAGGGAGGGATGTCTATGGCTACACCTTC.

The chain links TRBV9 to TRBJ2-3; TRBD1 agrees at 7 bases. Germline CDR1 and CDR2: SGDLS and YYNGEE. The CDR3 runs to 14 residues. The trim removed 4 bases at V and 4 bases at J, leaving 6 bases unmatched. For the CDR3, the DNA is TGTGCCAGCAGCCCCCCAAGGGGGCCAGATACGCAGTATTTT. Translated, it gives CASSPPRGPDTQYF.

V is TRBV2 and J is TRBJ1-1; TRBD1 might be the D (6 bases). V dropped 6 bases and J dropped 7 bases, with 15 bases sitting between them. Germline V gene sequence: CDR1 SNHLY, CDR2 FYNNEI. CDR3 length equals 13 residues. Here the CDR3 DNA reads TGTGCCAGCAGGAGAGAGGTACAGGGTGAAGCTTTCTTT. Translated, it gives CASRREVQGEAFF.

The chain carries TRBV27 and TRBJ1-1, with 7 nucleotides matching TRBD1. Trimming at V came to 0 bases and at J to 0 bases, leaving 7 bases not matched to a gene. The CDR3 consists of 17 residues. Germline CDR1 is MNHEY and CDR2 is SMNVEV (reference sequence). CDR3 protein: CASSLSPGQLLNTEAFF. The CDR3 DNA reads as TGTGCCAGCAGTTTATCCCCGGGACAGCTTTTGAACACTGAAGCTTTCTTT.

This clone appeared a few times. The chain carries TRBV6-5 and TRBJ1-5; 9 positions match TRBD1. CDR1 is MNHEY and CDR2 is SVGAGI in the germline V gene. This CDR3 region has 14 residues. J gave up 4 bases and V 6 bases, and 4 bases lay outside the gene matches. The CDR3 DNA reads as TGTGCCAGCAGATCCGGGACAGGGAATCAGCCCCAGCATTTT. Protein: CASRSGTGNQPQHF.

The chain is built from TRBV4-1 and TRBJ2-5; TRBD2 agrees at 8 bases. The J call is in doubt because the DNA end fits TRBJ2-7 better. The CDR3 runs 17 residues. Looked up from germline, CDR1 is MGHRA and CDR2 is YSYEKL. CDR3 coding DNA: TGCGCCAGCAGCCAAGCGAAGGGGACTAGGGCGGACTACGAGCAGTACTTC. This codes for CASSQAKGTRADYEQYF.

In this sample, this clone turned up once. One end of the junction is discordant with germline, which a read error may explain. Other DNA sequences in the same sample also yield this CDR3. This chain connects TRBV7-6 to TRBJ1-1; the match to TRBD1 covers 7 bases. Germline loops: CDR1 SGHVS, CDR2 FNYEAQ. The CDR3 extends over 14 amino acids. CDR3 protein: CASSPKTGRTEAFF. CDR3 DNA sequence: TGTGCCAGCAGCCCGAAGACAGGGAGGACTGAAGCTTTTTTT.

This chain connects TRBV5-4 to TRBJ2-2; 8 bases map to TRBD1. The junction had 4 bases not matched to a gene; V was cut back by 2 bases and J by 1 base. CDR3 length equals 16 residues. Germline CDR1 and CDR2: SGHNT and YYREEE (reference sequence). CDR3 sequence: CASSFVTGGNTGELFF. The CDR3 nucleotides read TGTGCCAGCAGCTTCGTAACAGGGGGGAACACCGGGGAGCTGTTTTTT.

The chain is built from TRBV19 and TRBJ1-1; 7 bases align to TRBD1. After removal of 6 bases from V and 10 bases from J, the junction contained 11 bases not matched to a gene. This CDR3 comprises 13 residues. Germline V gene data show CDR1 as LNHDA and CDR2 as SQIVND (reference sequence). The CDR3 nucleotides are TGTGCCAGTAGCAAGGGGGCAGGCGGATTAGCTTTCTTT. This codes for CASSKGAGGLAFF.

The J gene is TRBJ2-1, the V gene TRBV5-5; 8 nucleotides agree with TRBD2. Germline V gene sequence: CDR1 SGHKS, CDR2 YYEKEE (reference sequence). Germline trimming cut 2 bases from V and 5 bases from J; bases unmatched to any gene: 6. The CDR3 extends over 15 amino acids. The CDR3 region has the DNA TGTGCCAGCAGCTTTTCAAGCGGGGGAGACAATGAGCAGTTCTTC. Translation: CASSFSSGGDNEQFF.

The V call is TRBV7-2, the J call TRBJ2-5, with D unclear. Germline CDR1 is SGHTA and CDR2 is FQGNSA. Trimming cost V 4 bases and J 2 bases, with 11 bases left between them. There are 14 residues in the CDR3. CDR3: CASSSRHTQETQYF. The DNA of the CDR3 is TGTGCCAGCAGCTCCCGACATACACAAGAGACCCAGTACTTC.

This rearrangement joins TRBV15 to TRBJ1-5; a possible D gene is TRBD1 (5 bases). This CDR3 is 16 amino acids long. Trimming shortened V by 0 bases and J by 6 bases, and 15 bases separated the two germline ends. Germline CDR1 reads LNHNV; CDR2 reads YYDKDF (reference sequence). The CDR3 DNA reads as TGTGCCACCAGCAGAGAGGTGGGGGGAACCGGTCAGCCCCAGCATTTT. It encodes CATSREVGGTGQPQHF.

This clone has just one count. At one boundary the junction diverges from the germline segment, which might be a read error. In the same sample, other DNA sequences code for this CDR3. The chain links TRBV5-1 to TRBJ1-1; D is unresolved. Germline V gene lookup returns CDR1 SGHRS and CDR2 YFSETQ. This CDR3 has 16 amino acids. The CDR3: CASSLAPPGGNTEAFF. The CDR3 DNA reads TGCGCCAGTAGCTTGGCCCCCCCCGGAGGAAACACTGAAGCTTTCTTT.

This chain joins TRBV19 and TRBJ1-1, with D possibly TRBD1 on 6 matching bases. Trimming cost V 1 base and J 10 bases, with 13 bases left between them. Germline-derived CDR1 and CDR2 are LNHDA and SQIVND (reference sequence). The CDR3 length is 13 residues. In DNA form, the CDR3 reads TGTGCCAGTAGTATAGGACAGGACACGGGAGCTTTCTTT. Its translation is CASSIGQDTGAFF.

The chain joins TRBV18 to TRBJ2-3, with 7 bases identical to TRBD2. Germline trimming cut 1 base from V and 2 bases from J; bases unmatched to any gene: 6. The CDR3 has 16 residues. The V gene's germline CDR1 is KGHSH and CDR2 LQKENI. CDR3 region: CASSPRTSGDTDTQYF. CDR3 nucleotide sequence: TGTGCCAGCTCACCACGTACAAGCGGGGACACAGATACGCAGTATTTT.

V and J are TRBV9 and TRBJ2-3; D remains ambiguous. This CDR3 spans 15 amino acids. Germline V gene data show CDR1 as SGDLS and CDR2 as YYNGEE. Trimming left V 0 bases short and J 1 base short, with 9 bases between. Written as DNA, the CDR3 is TGTGCCAGCAGCGTAGGCATCACGGGCACAGATACGCAGTATTTT. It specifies CASSVGITGTDTQYF.

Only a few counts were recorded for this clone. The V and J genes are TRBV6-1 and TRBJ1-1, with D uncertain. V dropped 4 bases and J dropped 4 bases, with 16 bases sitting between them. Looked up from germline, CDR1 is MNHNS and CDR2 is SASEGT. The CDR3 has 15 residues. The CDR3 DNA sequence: TGTGCCAGCAGTGCGAGGACTGGGGTGAGCACTGAAGCTTTCTTT. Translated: CASSARTGVSTEAFF.

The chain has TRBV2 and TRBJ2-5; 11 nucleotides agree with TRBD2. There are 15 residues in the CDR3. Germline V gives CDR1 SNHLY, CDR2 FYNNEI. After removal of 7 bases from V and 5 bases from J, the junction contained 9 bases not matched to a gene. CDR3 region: CASTLAGGQPETQYF. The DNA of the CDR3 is TGTGCCAGCACCTTAGCGGGGGGGCAGCCTGAGACCCAGTACTTC.